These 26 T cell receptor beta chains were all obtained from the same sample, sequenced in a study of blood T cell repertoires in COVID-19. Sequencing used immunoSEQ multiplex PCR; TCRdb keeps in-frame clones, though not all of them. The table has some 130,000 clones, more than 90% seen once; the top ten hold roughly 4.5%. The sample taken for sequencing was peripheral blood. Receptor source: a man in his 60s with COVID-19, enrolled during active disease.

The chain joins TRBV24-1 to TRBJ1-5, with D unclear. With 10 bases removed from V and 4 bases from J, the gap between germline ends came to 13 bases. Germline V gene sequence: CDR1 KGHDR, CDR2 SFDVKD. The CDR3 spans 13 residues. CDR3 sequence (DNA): TGTGCCACGTCGAGGTGGAGAAATCAGCCCCAGCATTTT. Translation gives CATSRWRNQPQHF.

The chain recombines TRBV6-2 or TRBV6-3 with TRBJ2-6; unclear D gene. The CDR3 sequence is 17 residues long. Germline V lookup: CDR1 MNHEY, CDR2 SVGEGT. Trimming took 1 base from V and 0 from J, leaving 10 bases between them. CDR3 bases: TGTGCCAGCAGTTACTTTGGGCACCGCTCTGGGGCCAACGTCCTGACTTTC. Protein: CASSYFGHRSGANVLTF.

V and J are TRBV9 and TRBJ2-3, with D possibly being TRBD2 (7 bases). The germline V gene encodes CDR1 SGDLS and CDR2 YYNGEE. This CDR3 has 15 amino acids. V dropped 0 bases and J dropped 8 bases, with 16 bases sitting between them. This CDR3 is CASSVGGGGPGTQYF. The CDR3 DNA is TGTGCCAGCAGCGTAGGAGGGGGAGGGCCTGGTACGCAGTATTTT. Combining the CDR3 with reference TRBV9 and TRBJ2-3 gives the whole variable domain DSGVTQTPKHLITATGQRVTLRCSPRSGDLSVYWYQQSLDQGLQFLIQYYNGEERAKGNILERFSAQQFPDLHSELNLSSLELGDSALYFCASSVGGGGPGTQYFGPGTRLTVL.

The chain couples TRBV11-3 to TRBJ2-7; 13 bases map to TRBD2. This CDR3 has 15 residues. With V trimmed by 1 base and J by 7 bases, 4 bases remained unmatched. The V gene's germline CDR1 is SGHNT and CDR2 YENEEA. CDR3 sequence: CASSLGGTSGVEQYF. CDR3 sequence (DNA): TGTGCCAGCAGCTTAGGTGGGACTAGCGGGGTTGAGCAGTACTTC.

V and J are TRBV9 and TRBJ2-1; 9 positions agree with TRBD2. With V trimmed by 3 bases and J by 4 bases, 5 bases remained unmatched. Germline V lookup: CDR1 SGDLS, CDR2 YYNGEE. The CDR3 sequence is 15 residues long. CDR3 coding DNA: TGTGCCAGCAGCGGGGCGGGAGGGGGTTACAATGAGCAGTTCTTC. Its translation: CASSGAGGGYNEQFF.

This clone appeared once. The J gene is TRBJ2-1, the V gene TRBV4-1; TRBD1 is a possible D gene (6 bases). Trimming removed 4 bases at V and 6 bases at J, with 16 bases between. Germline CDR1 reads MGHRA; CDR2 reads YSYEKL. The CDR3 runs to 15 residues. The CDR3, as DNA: TGCGCCAGCAGCCGGACAGTAGGAGTTGGCAATGAGCAGTTCTTC. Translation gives CASSRTVGVGNEQFF.

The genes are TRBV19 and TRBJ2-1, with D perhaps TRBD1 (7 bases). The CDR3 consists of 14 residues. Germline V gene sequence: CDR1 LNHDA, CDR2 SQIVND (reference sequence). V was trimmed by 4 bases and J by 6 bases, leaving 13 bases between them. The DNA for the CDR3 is TGTGCCAGTAGTAGATACAGGGGAGGCAATGAGCAGTTCTTC. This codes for CASSRYRGGNEQFF.

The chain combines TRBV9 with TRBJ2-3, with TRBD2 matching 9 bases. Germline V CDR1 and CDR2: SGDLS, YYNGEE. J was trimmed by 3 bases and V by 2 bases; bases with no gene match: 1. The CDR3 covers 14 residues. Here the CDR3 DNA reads TGTGCCAGCAGCGTCAGCGGGAGGACAGATACGCAGTATTTT. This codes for CASSVSGRTDTQYF. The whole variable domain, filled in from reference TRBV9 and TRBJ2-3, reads DSGVTQTPKHLITATGQRVTLRCSPRSGDLSVYWYQQSLDQGLQFLIQYYNGEERAKGNILERFSAQQFPDLHSELNLSSLELGDSALYFCASSVSGRTDTQYFGPGTRLTVL.

CDR3 protein: CASSVRDTSYGYTF. In DNA, the CDR3 is TGTGCCAGCAGCGTTCGGGACACTTCCTATGGCTACACCTTC. V usage is TRBV7-2 and J usage is TRBJ1-2; D is perhaps TRBD1 (6 bases). The CDR3 totals 14 residues. V lost 5 bases, J lost 4 bases, and 14 bases lay in between. Looked up from germline, CDR1 is SGHTA and CDR2 is FQGNSA.

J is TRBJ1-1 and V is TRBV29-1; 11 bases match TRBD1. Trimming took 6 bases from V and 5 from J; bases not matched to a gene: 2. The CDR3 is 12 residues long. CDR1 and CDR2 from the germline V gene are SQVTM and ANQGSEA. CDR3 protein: CSVGQGGTEAFF. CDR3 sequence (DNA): TGCAGCGTGGGACAGGGGGGAACTGAAGCTTTCTTT.

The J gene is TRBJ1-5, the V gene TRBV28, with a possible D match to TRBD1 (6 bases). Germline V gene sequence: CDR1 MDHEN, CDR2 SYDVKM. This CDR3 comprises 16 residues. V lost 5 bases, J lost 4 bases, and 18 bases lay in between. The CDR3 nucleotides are TGTGCCAGCAGTACCATAGGGGACACTTTTAATCAGCCCCAGCATTTT. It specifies CASSTIGDTFNQPQHF.

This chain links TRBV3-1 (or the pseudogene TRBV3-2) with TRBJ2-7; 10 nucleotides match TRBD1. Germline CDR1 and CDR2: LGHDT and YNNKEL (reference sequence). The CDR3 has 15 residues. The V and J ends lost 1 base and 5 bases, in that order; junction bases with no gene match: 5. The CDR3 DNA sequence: TGTGCCAGCAGCCAAGTCCCCGACAGGGGGCACGAGCAGTACTTC. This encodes CASSQVPDRGHEQYF.

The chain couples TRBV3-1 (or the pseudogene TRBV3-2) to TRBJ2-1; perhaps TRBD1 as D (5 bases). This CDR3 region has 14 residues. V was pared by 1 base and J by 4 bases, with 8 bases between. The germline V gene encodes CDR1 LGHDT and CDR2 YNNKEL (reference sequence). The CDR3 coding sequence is TGTGCCAGCAGCCAAGCAGACAGATACAATGAGCAGTTCTTC. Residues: CASSQADRYNEQFF.

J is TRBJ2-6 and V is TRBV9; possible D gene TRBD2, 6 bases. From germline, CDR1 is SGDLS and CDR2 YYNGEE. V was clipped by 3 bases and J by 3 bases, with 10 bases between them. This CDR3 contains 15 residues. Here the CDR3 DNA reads TGTGCCAGCAGCGACGGGACTTTTGGGGCCAACGTCCTGACTTTC. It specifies CASSDGTFGANVLTF. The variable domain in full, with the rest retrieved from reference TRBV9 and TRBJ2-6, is DSGVTQTPKHLITATGQRVTLRCSPRSGDLSVYWYQQSLDQGLQFLIQYYNGEERAKGNILERFSAQQFPDLHSELNLSSLELGDSALYFCASSDGTFGANVLTFGAGSRLTVL.

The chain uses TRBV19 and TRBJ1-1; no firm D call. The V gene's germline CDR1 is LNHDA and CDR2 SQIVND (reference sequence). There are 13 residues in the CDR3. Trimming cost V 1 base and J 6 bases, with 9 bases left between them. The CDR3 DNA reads TGTGCCAGTAGTATAGCTATGGGCGCTGAAGCTTTCTTT. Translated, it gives CASSIAMGAEAFF.

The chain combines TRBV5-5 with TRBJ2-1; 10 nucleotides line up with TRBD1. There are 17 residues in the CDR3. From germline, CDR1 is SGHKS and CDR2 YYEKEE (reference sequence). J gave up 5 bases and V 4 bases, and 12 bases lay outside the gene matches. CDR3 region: CASSQVLGDRGDNEQFF. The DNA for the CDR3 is TGTGCCAGCAGCCAGGTGCTCGGGGACAGGGGAGACAATGAGCAGTTCTTC.

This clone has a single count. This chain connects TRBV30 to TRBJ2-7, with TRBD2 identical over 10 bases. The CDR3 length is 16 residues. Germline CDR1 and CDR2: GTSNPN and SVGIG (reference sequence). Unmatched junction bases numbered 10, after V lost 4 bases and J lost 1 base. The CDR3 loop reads CAWTPPGSGRSYEQYF. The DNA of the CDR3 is TGTGCCTGGACCCCCCCCGGTAGCGGGAGGTCCTACGAGCAGTACTTC.

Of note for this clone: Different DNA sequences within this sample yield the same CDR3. CDR3 residues: CASSPGTGSYEQYF. The CDR3 bases are TGTGCCAGCTCGCCCGGGACAGGGTCCTACGAGCAGTACTTC. The V gene is TRBV18, the J gene TRBJ2-7, with 9 bases aligning to TRBD1. CDR3 size: 14 residues. Looked up from germline, CDR1 is KGHSH and CDR2 is LQKENI. V shed 6 bases and J 1 base; nucleotides not matched to a gene: 4.

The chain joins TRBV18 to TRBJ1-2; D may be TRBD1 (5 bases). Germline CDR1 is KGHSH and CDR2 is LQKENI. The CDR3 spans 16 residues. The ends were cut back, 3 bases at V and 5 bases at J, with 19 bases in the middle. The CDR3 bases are TGTGCCAGCTCACCCAACTTGCAGGGTTTACAATATGGCTACACCTTC. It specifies CASSPNLQGLQYGYTF.

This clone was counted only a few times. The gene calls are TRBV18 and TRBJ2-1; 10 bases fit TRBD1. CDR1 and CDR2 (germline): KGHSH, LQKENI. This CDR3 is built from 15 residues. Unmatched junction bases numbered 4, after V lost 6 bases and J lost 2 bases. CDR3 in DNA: TGTGCCAGCTCGTACGGACAGGGGGCCTACAATGAGCAGTTCTTC. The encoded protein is CASSYGQGAYNEQFF.

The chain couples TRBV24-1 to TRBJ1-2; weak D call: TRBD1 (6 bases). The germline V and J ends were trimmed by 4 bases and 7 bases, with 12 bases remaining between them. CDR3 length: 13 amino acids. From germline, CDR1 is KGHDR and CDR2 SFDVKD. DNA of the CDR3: TGTGCCACCAGTGACCCAACAGGGTTTGGCTACACCTTC. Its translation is CATSDPTGFGYTF.

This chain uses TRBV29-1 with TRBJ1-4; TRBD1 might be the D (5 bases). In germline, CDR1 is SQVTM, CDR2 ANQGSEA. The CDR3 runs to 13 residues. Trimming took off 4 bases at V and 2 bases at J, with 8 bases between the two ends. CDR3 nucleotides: TGCAGCGTTGGCAGGGCCACTAATGAAAAACTGTTTTTT. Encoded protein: CSVGRATNEKLFF.

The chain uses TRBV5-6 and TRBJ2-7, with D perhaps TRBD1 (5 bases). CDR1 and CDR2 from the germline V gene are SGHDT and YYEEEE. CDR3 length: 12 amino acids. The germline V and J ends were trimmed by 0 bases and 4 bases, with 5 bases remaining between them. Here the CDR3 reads CASSLGQYEQYF. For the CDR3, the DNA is TGTGCCAGCAGCTTGGGACAGTACGAGCAGTACTTC.

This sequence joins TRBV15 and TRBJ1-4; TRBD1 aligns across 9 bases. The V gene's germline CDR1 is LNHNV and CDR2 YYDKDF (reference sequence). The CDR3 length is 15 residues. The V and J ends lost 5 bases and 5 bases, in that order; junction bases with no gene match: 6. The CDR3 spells CATSVPGTGNEKLFF. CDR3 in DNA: TGTGCCACCAGCGTCCCCGGGACAGGGAATGAAAAACTGTTTTTT.

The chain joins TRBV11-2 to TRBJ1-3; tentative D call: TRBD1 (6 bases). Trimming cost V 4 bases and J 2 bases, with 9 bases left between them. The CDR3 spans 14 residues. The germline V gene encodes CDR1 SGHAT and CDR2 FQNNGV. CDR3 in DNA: TGTGCCAGCAGCTACCACAGGGCTGGAAACACCATATATTTT. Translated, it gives CASSYHRAGNTIYF.

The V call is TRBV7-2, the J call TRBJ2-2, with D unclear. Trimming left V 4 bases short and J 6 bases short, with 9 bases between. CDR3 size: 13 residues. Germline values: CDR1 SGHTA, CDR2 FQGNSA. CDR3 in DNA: TGTGCCAGCAGCTCAATTCCCCCCGGGGAGCTGTTTTTT. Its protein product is CASSSIPPGELFF.